This T cell receptor beta chain was sequenced during a study of shared clonotypes between healthy human individuals. About the study: The people who gave samples were a couple of women and a few men aged 18 to 49.

Regarding this clone: Antigen unknown.

The authors split each subset's genomic DNA evenly across several immunoSEQ plates. Per the study methods: Junction-only immunoSEQ data arrived without quality scores, meaning filtering differed. TCRdb's table, derived via immunoSEQ multiplex PCR, lists solely in-frame clones and lacks some. The V and J calls and clone size are taken from that table; D and trimming were inferred from the DNA. This sample carries 450,000 to 550,000 clones, approximately 85% of them seen once, and the ten largest clones take approximately 13%. Overall study findings and caveats: Depth of sequencing was expected to influence donor clonotype sharing.

The sequence derives from a woman aged 40 to 55 in good health. Some clones in this sample may be carry-over from other donors' samples. The sequencing input was PBMCs.

CDR3 sequence (DNA): TGCGCCAGCAGCCCGGGGGGGGCGGCGCAGTATTTT. It codes for CASSPGGAAQYF. V is TRBV5-1 and J is TRBJ2-3, with 8 bases matching TRBD2. CDR3 length: 12 residues. The J segment lost 10 bases and the V segment lost 4 bases, leaving 5 bases of the junction unmatched. CDR1 and CDR2 from the germline V gene are SGHRS and YFSETQ.